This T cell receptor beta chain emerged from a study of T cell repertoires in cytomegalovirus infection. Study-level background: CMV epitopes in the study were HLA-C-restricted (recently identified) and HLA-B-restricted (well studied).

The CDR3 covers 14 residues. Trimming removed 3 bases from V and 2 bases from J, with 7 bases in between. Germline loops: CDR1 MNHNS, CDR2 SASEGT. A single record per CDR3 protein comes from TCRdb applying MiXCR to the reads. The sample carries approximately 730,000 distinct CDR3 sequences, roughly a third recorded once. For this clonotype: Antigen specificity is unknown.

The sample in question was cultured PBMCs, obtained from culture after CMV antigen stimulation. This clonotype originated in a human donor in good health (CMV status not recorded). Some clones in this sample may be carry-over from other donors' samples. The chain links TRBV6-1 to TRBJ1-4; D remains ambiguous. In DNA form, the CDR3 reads TGTGCCAGCAGTGAGCAGAGCACTAATGAAAAACTGTTTTTT. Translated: CASSEQSTNEKLFF.